Presented here are 10 T cell receptor beta chains from one specimen sequenced in a study of breast tumors, draining lymph nodes, adjacent tissues. MiXCR, run by TCRdb on the multiplex PCR reads, gives a single entry per CDR3 protein. The sample includes around 70,000 distinct CDR3 sequences, around two fifths of them seen just once. The specimen sequenced was breast tumor tissue. Receptor source: a female donor with breast cancer. Some clones in this sample may be carry-over from other donors' samples.

This clonotype was counted at least ten times. The chain combines TRBV20-1 with TRBJ2-3, with D unclear. V was trimmed by 6 bases and J by 9 bases, leaving 16 bases between them. This CDR3 has 12 amino acids. From germline, CDR1 is DFQATT and CDR2 SNEGSKA (reference sequence). The CDR3 here is CSAPDLRVTQYF. The CDR3 DNA sequence: TGCAGTGCCCCGGACCTTCGTGTCACGCAGTATTTT.

This clonotype showed up many times. The chain uses TRBV20-1 and TRBJ1-5, with D perhaps TRBD1 (5 bases). Per germline, CDR1 DFQATT and CDR2 SNEGSKA (reference sequence). The length of the CDR3 is 15 residues. V lost 4 bases to trimming and J lost 4 bases, with 17 bases between them. The CDR3 loop reads CSATTLGHLNQPQHF. CDR3 DNA: TGCAGTGCTACGACCTTAGGACATTTGAATCAGCCCCAGCATTTT.

This clonotype was seen many times. The V and J genes are TRBV7-9 and TRBJ2-2; 12 bases line up with TRBD2. From germline, CDR1 is SEHNR and CDR2 FQNEAQ (reference sequence). There are 17 residues in the CDR3. J was trimmed by 4 bases and V by 1 base; bases with no gene match: 4. The CDR3 spells CASSLVGLAGPTGELFF. The CDR3 DNA reads as TGTGCCAGCAGCTTAGTAGGACTAGCGGGGCCCACCGGGGAGCTGTTTTTT.

The sample holds many counts of this clonotype. The gene calls are TRBV9 and TRBJ2-1; D perhaps matches TRBD2 (5 bases). Trimming stripped 0 bases from V and 4 bases from J, with 11 bases between. Germline CDR1 SGDLS, CDR2 YYNGEE. The CDR3 spans 15 residues. The CDR3 DNA sequence: TGTGCCAGCAGCGTAGGAGGGAATCGATACAATGAGCAGTTCTTC. It yields the protein CASSVGGNRYNEQFF.

The chain carries TRBV11-2 and TRBJ1-6; D gene uncertain. The V and J ends lost 7 bases and 12 bases respectively, with 7 bases between them. CDR1 is SGHAT, CDR2 FQNNGV, per germline. CDR3 length: 10 residues. Here the CDR3 DNA reads TGTGCCAGCACCTCCGGACCCCTCCACTTT. It yields the protein CASTSGPLHF.

This clonotype has ten or more counts. This sequence joins TRBV7-3 and TRBJ2-7; 10 bases agree with TRBD2. This CDR3 region has 14 residues. From germline, CDR1 is SGHTA and CDR2 FQGTGA. Germline trimming cut 5 bases from V and 5 bases from J; bases unmatched to any gene: 6. CDR3 region: CASSPSGSYHEQYF. The CDR3 DNA follows: TGTGCCAGCAGCCCTAGCGGGAGTTACCACGAGCAGTACTTC.

This clonotype was found many times. The V gene is TRBV4-2, the J gene TRBJ2-1, with 10 bases matching TRBD1. The trim removed 4 bases at V and 6 bases at J, leaving 6 bases unmatched. Germline V gives CDR1 LGHNA, CDR2 YNFKEQ. This CDR3 region has 15 residues. DNA of the CDR3: TGTGCCAGCAGCCTGATCAGGGACAGGGGCAATGAGCAGTTCTTC. The encoded protein is CASSLIRDRGNEQFF.

This clonotype was detected many times. The J gene is TRBJ2-7, the V gene TRBV20-1, with TRBD1 identical over 9 bases. This CDR3 comprises 15 residues. Per the germline V gene, CDR1 is DFQATT and CDR2 is SNEGSKA (reference sequence). After removal of 2 bases from V and 6 bases from J, the junction contained 11 bases not matched to a gene. In nucleotides, the CDR3 is TGCAGTGCTAGATCGTACAGGGGGCGAAACTCCGAGCAGTACTTC. Translating gives CSARSYRGRNSEQYF.

This clonotype showed up many times. V gene TRBV9 combines with J gene TRBJ2-1; 7 bases fit TRBD2. The CDR3 runs 17 residues. The J segment lost 11 bases and the V segment lost 0 bases, leaving 17 bases of the junction unmatched. The germline V gene has CDR1 SGDLS and CDR2 YYNGEE. The CDR3 region is CASSVASTGGGVDQQFF. The CDR3 DNA reads TGTGCCAGCAGCGTAGCTTCAACGGGAGGTGGAGTTGATCAGCAGTTCTTC. Based on the CDR3 plus reference TRBV9 and TRBJ2-1, the full variable domain is DSGVTQTPKHLITATGQRVTLRCSPRSGDLSVYWYQQSLDQGLQFLIQYYNGEERAKGNILERFSAQQFPDLHSELNLSSLELGDSALYFCASSVASTGGGVDQQFFGPGTRLTVL.

V is TRBV7-6 and J is TRBJ1-4; D is unresolved. V gave up 4 bases and J gave up 0 bases, with 3 bases separating them. This CDR3 is 13 amino acids long. CDR1 and CDR2 from the germline V gene are SGHVS and FNYEAQ. The CDR3 bases are TGTGCCAGCAGCTCCACAACTAATGAAAAACTGTTTTTT. Its translation: CASSSTTNEKLFF.